Listed here are 10 T cell receptor beta chains from one sample, sequenced in a study of blood T cell repertoires in COVID-19. This table comes from immunoSEQ multiplex PCR, and its TCRdb copy is limited to in-frame clones, with some not included. Seen here are tens of thousands of clones, approximately 91% observed once, and the top ten hold 7.5% to 9.5%. The specimen sequenced was peripheral blood. The receptors were gathered from a woman aged 70 to 79 with active COVID-19.

The chain has TRBV6-1 and TRBJ2-7; 8 nucleotides match TRBD1. V shed 2 bases, J shed 0 bases, and the junction held 6 bases outside the gene matches. This CDR3 is 16 amino acids long. Germline CDR1 MNHNS, CDR2 SASEGT. DNA for the CDR3: TGTGCCAGCAGTGAAAGTTCAGGGGGCTACTCCTACGAGCAGTACTTC. This translates into CASSESSGGYSYEQYF.

The chain is built from TRBV30 and TRBJ1-1, with 7 bases lining up with TRBD1. This CDR3 spans 12 amino acids. The V and J ends lost 3 bases and 6 bases, in that order; junction bases with no gene match: 4. Germline CDR1 and CDR2: GTSNPN and SVGIG (reference sequence). In nucleotides, the CDR3 is TGTGCCTGGAGCGCAGGGGGACCTGAAGCTTTCTTT. Protein sequence: CAWSAGGPEAFF.

This chain connects TRBV6-6 to TRBJ1-5, with 7 bases identical to TRBD1. J lost 4 bases, V lost 4 bases, and 1 base had no gene match. Per germline, CDR1 MNHNY and CDR2 SVGAGI (reference sequence). This CDR3 is built from 13 residues. Here the CDR3 reads CASSLGQNQPQHF. The CDR3 region has the DNA TGTGCCAGCAGTTTGGGACAGAATCAGCCCCAGCATTTT.

The chain uses TRBV6-1 and TRBJ1-4; D not resolved. The germline V gene encodes CDR1 MNHNS and CDR2 SASEGT. The CDR3 extends over 14 amino acids. V lost 3 bases, J lost 1 base, and 6 bases lay in between. As DNA, the CDR3 is TGTGCCAGCAGTGAGTCAGTAACTAATGAAAAACTGTTTTTT. Translation: CASSESVTNEKLFF.

V and J are TRBV19 and TRBJ2-2; D is uncertain. This CDR3 region has 12 residues. The V gene lost 3 bases and the J gene lost 5 bases, with 4 bases spanning the gap. Germline values: CDR1 LNHDA, CDR2 SQIVND (reference sequence). The CDR3 sequence is CASSIRTGELFF. In DNA form, the CDR3 reads TGTGCCAGTAGTATCAGGACCGGGGAGCTGTTTTTT.

This chain links TRBV30 with TRBJ1-4; 9 nucleotides match TRBD1. Germline V gene data show CDR1 as GTSNPN and CDR2 as SVGIG (reference sequence). The CDR3 extends over 16 amino acids. The J segment lost 5 bases and the V segment lost 5 bases, leaving 12 bases of the junction unmatched. CDR3 DNA sequence: TGTGCCTGGTCCGGGACAGGGAGAATTTACAATGAAAAACTGTTTTTT. Translating gives CAWSGTGRIYNEKLFF.

The chain is built from TRBV19 and TRBJ1-2; 9 nucleotides line up with TRBD1. The CDR3 runs to 15 residues. Trimming took 3 bases from V and 3 from J; bases not matched to a gene: 5. The germline CDR1 and CDR2 sequences are LNHDA and SQIVND (reference sequence). The CDR3 here is CASSIGTGGDYGYTF. DNA of the CDR3: TGTGCCAGTAGTATCGGAACAGGGGGCGACTATGGCTACACCTTC.

The V gene is TRBV7-9, the J gene TRBJ2-6; no definite D call. This CDR3 is 15 amino acids long. Germline CDR1 is SEHNR and CDR2 is FQNEAQ (reference sequence). Trimming cost V 5 bases and J 0 bases, with 8 bases left between them. CDR3 sequence (DNA): TGTGCCAGCAGCATACCCTACTCTGGGGCCAACGTCCTGACTTTC. Its protein product is CASSIPYSGANVLTF.

The CDR3 region has the DNA TGTGCCAGCAGCCTCCGGGGAATCTATGGCTACACCTTC. As protein: CASSLRGIYGYTF. This chain uses TRBV28 with TRBJ1-2; D not resolved. Trimming cost V 6 bases and J 4 bases, with 12 bases left between them. This CDR3 is 13 amino acids long. From germline, CDR1 is MDHEN and CDR2 SYDVKM.

The V call is TRBV20-1, the J call TRBJ1-5; D gene unclear. Germline loops: CDR1 DFQATT, CDR2 SNEGSKA (reference sequence). Trimming stripped 3 bases from V and 11 bases from J, with 11 bases between. This CDR3 is 11 amino acids long. The CDR3 DNA is TGCAGTGCTAGGTTGCCTGAGACCCAGCATTTT. Translating it yields CSARLPETQHF.